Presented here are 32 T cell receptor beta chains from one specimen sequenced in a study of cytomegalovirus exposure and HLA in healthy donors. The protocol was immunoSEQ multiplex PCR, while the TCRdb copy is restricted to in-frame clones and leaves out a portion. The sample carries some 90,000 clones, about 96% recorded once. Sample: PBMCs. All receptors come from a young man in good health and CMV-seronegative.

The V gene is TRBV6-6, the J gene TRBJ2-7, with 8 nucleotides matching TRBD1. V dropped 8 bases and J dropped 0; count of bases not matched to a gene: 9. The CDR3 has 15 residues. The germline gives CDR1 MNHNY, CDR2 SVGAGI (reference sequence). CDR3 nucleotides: TGTGCCAGCGTCGGCCCCGGACAGGGCTCCTACGAGCAGTACGTC. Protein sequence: CASVGPGQGSYEQYV.

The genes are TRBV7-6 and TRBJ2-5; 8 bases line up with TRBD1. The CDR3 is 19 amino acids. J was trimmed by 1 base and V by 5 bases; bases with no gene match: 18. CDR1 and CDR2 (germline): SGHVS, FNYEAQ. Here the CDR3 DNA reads TGTGCCAGCAGCCGATTTCGGACAGGGATCCGAACCCCCCAAGAGACCCAGTACTTC. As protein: CASSRFRTGIRTPQETQYF.

CDR3 sequence reads: CASSEVGTILGETQYF. The CDR3 DNA reads as TGTGCCAGCAGCGAGGTGGGGACAATCCTGGGGGAGACCCAGTACTTC. The rearrangement uses TRBV7-9 and TRBJ2-5; D possibly corresponds to TRBD1 (6 bases). Germline-derived CDR1 and CDR2 are SEHNR and FQNEAQ (reference sequence). The germline V and J ends were trimmed by 5 bases and 5 bases, with 21 bases remaining between them. This CDR3 has 16 amino acids. Supplemented by reference TRBV7-9 and TRBJ2-5, the full variable domain reads DTGVSQNPRHKITKRGQNVTFRCDPISEHNRLYWYRQTLGQGPEFLTYFQNEAQLEKSRLLSDRFSAERPKGSFSTLEIQRTEQGDSAMYLCASSEVGTILGETQYFGPGTRLLVL.

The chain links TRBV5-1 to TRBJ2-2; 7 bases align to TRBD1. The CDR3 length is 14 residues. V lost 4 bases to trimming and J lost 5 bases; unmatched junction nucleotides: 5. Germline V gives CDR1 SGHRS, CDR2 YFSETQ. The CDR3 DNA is TGCGCCAGCAGCATCACGACAGGGACCGGGGAGCTGTTTTTT. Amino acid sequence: CASSITTGTGELFF.

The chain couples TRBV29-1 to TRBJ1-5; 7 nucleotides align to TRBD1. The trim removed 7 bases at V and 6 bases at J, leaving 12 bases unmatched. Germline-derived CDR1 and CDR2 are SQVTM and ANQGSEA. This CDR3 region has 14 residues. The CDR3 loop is CSAATGADGQPQHF. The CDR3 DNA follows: TGCAGCGCCGCCACAGGGGCCGACGGTCAGCCCCAGCATTTT.

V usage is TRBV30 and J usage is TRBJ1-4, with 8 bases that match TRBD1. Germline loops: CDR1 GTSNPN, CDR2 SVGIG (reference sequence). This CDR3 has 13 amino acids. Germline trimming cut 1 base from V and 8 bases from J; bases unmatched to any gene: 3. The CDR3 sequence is CAWSADRAEKLFF. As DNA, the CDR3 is TGTGCCTGGAGTGCGGACAGGGCAGAAAAACTGTTTTTT.

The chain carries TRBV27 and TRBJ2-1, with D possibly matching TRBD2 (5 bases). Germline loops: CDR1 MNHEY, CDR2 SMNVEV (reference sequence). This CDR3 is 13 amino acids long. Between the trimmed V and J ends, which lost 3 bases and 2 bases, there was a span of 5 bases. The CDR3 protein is CASSFGTYNEQFF. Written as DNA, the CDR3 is TGTGCCAGCAGTTTCGGGACCTACAATGAGCAGTTCTTC.

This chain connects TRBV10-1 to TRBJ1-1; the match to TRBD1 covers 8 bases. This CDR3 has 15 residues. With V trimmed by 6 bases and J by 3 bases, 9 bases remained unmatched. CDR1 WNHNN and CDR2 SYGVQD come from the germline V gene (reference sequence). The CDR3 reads CASSPRQGAYTEAFF. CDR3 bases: TGCGCCAGCAGCCCCCGTCAGGGGGCTTACACTGAAGCTTTCTTT.

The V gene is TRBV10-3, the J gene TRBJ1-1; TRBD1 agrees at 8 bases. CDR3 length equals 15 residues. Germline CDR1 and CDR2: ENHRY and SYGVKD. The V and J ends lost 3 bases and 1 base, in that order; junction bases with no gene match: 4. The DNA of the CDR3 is TGTGCCATCAGTGAAAGAGGGACAGGGAACACTGAAGCTTTCTTT. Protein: CAISERGTGNTEAFF.

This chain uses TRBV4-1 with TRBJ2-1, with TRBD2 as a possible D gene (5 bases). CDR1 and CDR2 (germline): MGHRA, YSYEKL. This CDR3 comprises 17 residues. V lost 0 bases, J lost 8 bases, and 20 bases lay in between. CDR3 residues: CASSQDLSLGGRYEQFF. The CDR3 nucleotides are TGCGCCAGCAGCCAAGATCTATCACTAGGTGGTCGGTATGAGCAGTTCTTC.

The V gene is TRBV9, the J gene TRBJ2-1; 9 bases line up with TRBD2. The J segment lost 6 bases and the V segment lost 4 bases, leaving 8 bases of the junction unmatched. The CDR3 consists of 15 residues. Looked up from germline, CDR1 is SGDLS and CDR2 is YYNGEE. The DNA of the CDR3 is TGTGCCAGCAGCATTAGCGGGAGTAGGGCCAATGAGCAGTTCTTC. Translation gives CASSISGSRANEQFF.

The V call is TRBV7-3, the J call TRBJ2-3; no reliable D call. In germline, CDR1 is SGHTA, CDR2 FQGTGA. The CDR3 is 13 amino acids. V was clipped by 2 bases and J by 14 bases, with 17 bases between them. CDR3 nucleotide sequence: TGTGCCAGCAGCTTAGGCCCAACGGATGCGGCGTATTTT. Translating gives CASSLGPTDAAYF.

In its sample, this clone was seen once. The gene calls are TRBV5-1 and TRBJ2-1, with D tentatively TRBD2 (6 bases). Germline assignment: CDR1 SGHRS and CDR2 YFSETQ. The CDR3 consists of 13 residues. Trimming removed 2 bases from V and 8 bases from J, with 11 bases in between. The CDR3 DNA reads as TGCGCCAGCAGCTTAGGCGGGATCGATGAGCAGTTCTTC. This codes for CASSLGGIDEQFF.

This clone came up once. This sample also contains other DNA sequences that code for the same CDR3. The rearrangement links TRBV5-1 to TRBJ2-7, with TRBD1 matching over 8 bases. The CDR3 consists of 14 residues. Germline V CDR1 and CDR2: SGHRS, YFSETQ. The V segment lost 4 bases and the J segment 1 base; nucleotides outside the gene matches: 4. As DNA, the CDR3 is TGCGCCAGCAGCAGCGGACAGGGTTCCTACGAGCAGTACTTC. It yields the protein CASSSGQGSYEQYF.

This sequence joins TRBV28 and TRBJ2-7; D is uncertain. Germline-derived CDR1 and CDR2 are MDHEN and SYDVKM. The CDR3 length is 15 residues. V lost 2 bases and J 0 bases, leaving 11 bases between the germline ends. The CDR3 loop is CASSLVRGSSYEQYF. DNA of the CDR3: TGTGCCAGCAGTTTAGTGCGCGGAAGCTCCTACGAGCAGTACTTC.

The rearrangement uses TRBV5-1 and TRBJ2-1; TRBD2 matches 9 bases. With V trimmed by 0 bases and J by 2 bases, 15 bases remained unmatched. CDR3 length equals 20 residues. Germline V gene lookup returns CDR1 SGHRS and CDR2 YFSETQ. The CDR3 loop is CASSLARPLAGTRAYNEQFF. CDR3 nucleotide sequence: TGCGCCAGCAGCTTGGCCCGCCCACTAGCGGGTACCCGGGCCTACAATGAGCAGTTCTTC.

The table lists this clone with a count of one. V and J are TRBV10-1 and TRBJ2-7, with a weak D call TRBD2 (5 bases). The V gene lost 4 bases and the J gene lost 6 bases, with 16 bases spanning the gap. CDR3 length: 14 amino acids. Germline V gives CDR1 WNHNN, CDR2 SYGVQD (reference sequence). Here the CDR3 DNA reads TGCGCCAGCAGTGCTGGTGGGAGAGTCGCCGAGCAGTACTTC. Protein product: CASSAGGRVAEQYF.

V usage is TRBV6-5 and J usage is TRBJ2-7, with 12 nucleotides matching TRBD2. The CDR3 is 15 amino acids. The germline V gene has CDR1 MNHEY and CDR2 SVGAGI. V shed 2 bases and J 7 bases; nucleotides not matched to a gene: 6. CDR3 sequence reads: CASSYRLAGAREQYF. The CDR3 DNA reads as TGTGCCAGCAGTTACCGACTAGCGGGAGCTAGGGAGCAGTACTTC.

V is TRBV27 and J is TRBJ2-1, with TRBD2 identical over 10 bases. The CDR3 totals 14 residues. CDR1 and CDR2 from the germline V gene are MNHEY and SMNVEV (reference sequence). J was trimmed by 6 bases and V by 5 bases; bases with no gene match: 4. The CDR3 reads CASSVGTSVNEQFF. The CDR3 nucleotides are TGTGCCAGCAGTGTAGGGACTAGCGTCAATGAGCAGTTCTTC.

CDR3 sequence reads: CASSPGGSGDNEQFF. Here the CDR3 DNA reads TGCGCCAGCAGCCCGGGGGGTAGCGGAGACAATGAGCAGTTCTTC. The gene calls are TRBV4-1 and TRBJ2-1; 7 bases agree with TRBD2. Germline loops: CDR1 MGHRA, CDR2 YSYEKL. The CDR3 runs 15 residues. V shed 4 bases, J shed 5 bases, and the junction held 8 bases outside the gene matches.

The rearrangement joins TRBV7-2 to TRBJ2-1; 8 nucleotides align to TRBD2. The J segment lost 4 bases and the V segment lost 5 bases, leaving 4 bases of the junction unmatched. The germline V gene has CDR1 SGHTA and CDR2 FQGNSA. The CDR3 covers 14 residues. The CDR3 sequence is CASSRLAYYNEQFF. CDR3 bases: TGTGCCAGCAGCCGACTAGCGTATTACAATGAGCAGTTCTTC.

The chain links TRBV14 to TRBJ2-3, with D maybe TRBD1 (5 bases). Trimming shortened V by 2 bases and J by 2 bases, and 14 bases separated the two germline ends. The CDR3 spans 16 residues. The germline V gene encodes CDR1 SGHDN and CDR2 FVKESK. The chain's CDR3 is CASSQTLPGLTDTQYF. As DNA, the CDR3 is TGTGCCAGCAGCCAAACCCTACCAGGGCTCACAGATACGCAGTATTTT. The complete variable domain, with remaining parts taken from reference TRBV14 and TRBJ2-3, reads EAGVTQFPSHSVIEKGQTVTLRCDPISGHDNLYWYRRVMGKEIKFLLHFVKESKQDESGMPNNRFLAERTGGTYSTLKVQPAELEDSGVYFCASSQTLPGLTDTQYFGPGTRLTVL.

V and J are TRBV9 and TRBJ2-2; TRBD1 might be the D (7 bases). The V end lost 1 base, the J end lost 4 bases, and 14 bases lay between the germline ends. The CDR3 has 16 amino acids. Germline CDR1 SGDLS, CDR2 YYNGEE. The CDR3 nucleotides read TGTGCCAGCAGCGTACAGGGGGGCTCGGGCACCGGGGAGCTGTTTTTT. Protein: CASSVQGGSGTGELFF. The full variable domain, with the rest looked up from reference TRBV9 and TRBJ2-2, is DSGVTQTPKHLITATGQRVTLRCSPRSGDLSVYWYQQSLDQGLQFLIQYYNGEERAKGNILERFSAQQFPDLHSELNLSSLELGDSALYFCASSVQGGSGTGELFFGEGSRLTVL.

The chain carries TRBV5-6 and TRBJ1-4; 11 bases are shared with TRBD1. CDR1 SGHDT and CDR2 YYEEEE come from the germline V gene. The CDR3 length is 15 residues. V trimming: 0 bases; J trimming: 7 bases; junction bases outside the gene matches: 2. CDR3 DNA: TGTGCCAGCAGCTTGGGGACAGGGGGCGGTGAAAAACTGTTTTTT. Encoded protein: CASSLGTGGGEKLFF.

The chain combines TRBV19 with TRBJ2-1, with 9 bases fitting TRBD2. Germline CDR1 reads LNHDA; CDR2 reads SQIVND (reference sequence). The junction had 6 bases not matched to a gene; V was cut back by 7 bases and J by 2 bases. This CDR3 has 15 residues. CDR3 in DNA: TGTGCCAGTACCCCTAGCGGGAACACCTACAATGAGCAGTTCTTC. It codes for CASTPSGNTYNEQFF. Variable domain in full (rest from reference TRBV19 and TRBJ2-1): DGGITQSPKYLFRKEGQNVTLSCEQNLNHDAMYWYRQDPGQGLRLIYYSQIVNDFQKGDIAEGYSVSREKKESFPLTVTSAQKNPTAFYLCASTPSGNTYNEQFFGPGTRLTVL.

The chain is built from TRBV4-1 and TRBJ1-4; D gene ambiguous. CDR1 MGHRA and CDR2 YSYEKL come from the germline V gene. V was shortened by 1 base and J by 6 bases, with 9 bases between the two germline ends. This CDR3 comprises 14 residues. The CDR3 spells CASSQGGSDEKLFF. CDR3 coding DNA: TGCGCCAGCAGCCAAGGTGGTTCGGATGAAAAACTGTTTTTT.

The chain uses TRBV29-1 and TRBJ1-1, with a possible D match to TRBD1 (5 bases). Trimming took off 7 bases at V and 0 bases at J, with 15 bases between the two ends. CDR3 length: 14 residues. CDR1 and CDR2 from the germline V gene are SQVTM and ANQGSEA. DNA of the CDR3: TGCAGCGCCGCTACCCACAGGATGAACACTGAAGCTTTCTTT. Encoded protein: CSAATHRMNTEAFF.

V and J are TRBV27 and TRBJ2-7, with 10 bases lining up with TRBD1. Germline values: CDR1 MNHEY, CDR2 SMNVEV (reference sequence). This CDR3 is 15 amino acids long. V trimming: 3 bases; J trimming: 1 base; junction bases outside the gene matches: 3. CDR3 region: CASSFGTGVSYEQYF. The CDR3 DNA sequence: TGTGCCAGCAGTTTCGGGACAGGGGTTTCCTACGAGCAGTACTTC.

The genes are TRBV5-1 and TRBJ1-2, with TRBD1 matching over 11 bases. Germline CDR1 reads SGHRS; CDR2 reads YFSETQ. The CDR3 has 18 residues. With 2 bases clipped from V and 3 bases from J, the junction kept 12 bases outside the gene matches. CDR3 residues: CASSFQPGTGGLYYGYTF. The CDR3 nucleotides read TGCGCCAGCAGCTTCCAACCCGGGACAGGGGGTTTATACTATGGCTACACCTTC. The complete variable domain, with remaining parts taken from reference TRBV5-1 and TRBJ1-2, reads KAGVTQTPRYLIKTRGQQVTLSCSPISGHRSVSWYQQTPGQGLQFLFEYFSETQRNKGNFPGRFSGRQFSNSRSEMNVSTLELGDSALYLCASSFQPGTGGLYYGYTFGSGTRLTVV.

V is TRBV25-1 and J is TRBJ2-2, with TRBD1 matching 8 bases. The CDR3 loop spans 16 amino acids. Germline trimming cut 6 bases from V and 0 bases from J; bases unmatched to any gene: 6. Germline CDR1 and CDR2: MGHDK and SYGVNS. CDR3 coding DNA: TGTGCCAGCAGGGAGAAACAGGGGGCGAACACCGGGGAGCTGTTTTTT. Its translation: CASREKQGANTGELFF.

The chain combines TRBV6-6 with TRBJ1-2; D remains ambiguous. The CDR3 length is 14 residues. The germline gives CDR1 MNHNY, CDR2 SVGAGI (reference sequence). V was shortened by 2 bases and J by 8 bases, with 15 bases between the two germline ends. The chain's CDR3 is CASSYGQAVQGYTF. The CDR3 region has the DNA TGTGCCAGCAGTTACGGGCAGGCCGTTCAAGGCTACACCTTC.

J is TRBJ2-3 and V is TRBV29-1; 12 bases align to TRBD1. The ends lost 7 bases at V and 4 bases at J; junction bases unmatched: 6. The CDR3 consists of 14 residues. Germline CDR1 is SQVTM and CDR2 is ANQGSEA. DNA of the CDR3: TGCAGCGCAGGGACAGGGGGCTACGCAGATACGCAGTATTTT. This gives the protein CSAGTGGYADTQYF.